This TCR beta chain was found in a study of long-term antiretroviral therapy in people with HIV. Whole-study results and caveats: Nothing was known about ART adherence, viral resistance or changes in therapy.

Run at survey level, the immunoSEQ assay was version v3.0. Using immunoSEQ multiplex PCR, the repertoire was profiled, and TCRdb retains in-frame clones only, with some absent. There are about 24,000 clones in the sample; roughly four fifths occur only once, and about 5% lies in the top ten. A remark on this clone: The antigen is undetermined.

The CDR3 loop spans 13 amino acids. Germline V gene lookup returns CDR1 MNHEY and CDR2 SMNVEV (reference sequence). Trimming pared 2 bases from V and 9 bases from J, leaving 11 bases between. The chain links TRBV27 to TRBJ1-5, with D unclear. The source is a man aged 30 to 45 with HIV. Sequencing was performed on unsorted PBMCs, taken 4.4 years after starting antiretroviral therapy. The CDR3, as DNA: TGTGCCAGCAGTTTAGCGGGCGCGGGGCCCCAGCATTTT. It codes for CASSLAGAGPQHF.